The T cell receptor (beta chain) described here comes from a study of human T cells and chemical hapten exposure. TCRdb re-called the RACE reads with MiXCR, one entry per CDR3 protein. The top ten clones hold more than 5.5% of a sample with 350,000 to 400,000 distinct CDR3 sequences, about 6.3% of them seen once. This clonotype turned up a few times. Antigen specificity is unknown. Study-level results: There was a positive correlation between PT1 expanded TCR counts and patch test score.

CDR3 size: 13 residues. CDR1 and CDR2 (germline): SQVTM, ANQGSEA. V shed 7 bases and J 7 bases; nucleotides not matched to a gene: 8. Documented time point: patch test 2, 6 weeks after DPC sensitization. As for treatment: therapeutic diphenylcyclopropenone sensitization with weekly scalp DPC. Drawing of blood took place ahead of applying each patch test. The chain is built from TRBV29-1 and TRBJ1-2; 11 positions match TRBD1. The sequencing used whole blood, collected in connection with sensitization to the hapten diphenylcyclopropenone (DPC). The receptor was isolated from a woman younger than 35 with alopecia areata. Some clones in this sample may be carry-over from other donors' samples. The CDR3 protein is CSADPGQGGGYTF. CDR3 DNA sequence: TGCAGCGCAGACCCGGGACAGGGGGGTGGCTACACCTTC.